This paragraph reports one T cell receptor (beta chain). The antigen is unknown. Each donor had approximately 2.4 ml of blood drawn. The CDR3 spans 17 residues. Germline V gives CDR1 SEHNR, CDR2 FQNEAQ (reference sequence). With the 5' RACE reads reprocessed, TCRdb shows one record per CDR3 protein and no DNA. Its listing shows roughly 330,000 distinct CDR3 sequences. The record originates from a study of monozygotic twins with inflammatory bowel disease. Study results and caveats: Between concordant and discordant twins, repertoire similarity failed to differ, a result that limited power may explain.

The receptor comes from a human donor with ulcerative colitis or Crohn's disease, or a healthy co-twin of an affected twin (not recorded which). The V gene is TRBV7-9, the J gene TRBJ1-3; the D gene TCRdb calls, TRBD1, cannot be checked with no DNA. Material: blood. This chain's CDR3 is CASSSTTGEIPGNTIYF.